This passage covers 32 T cell receptor beta chains from one sample sequenced in a study of cytomegalovirus exposure and HLA in healthy donors. Researchers ran the PCR with 60 Vbeta and 13 Jbeta primers. Assay: immunoSEQ multiplex PCR; the TCRdb copy retains only in-frame clones and omits some. This sample has roughly 150,000 clones; 60% to 80% occur once, and the top ten carry around 2%. What was sequenced was PBMCs. The source is a man aged 25 to 40 in good health and CMV-seronegative.

The V and J genes are TRBV5-1 and TRBJ2-1; 10 nucleotides align to TRBD2. V was clipped by 2 bases and J by 7 bases; unmatched bases: 9. The CDR3 runs to 16 residues. CDR1 and CDR2 (germline): SGHRS, YFSETQ. DNA for the CDR3: TGCGCCAGCAGCTTCCGAGCGGGAGGGCAGGGAAATGAGCAGTTCTTC. This codes for CASSFRAGGQGNEQFF.

The V call is TRBV27, the J call TRBJ1-2; D may be TRBD1 (5 bases). With 1 base removed from V and 1 base from J, the gap between germline ends came to 16 bases. The CDR3 length is 17 residues. CDR1 is MNHEY, CDR2 SMNVEV, per germline (reference sequence). The CDR3 spells CASSLFGGTNLNYGYTF. The CDR3 DNA reads TGTGCCAGCAGTTTATTTGGGGGGACCAACCTTAACTATGGCTACACCTTC.

A note on this clone: This same CDR3 is encoded by further DNA sequences in the sample. This chain links TRBV7-3 with TRBJ2-1; TRBD1 matches at 11 bases. This CDR3 region has 16 residues. V shed 0 bases, J shed 7 bases, and the junction held 5 bases outside the gene matches. Germline V gene data show CDR1 as SGHTA and CDR2 as FQGTGA. The CDR3 bases are TGTGCCAGCAGCTTAACCGGGACAGGGGGGTGGAATGAGCAGTTCTTC. It codes for CASSLTGTGGWNEQFF.

The chain is built from TRBV2 and TRBJ2-5; D not certain. This CDR3 contains 13 residues. The ends were cut back, 4 bases at V and 4 bases at J, with 10 bases in the middle. In germline, CDR1 is SNHLY, CDR2 FYNNEI. In nucleotides, the CDR3 is TGTGCCAGCAGTGTGAGTTTCGTAGAGACCCAGTACTTC. Encoded protein: CASSVSFVETQYF.

This clone has a handful of counts. The chain has TRBV2 and TRBJ2-1; TRBD2 might be the D (6 bases). Trimming removed 5 bases at V and 12 bases at J, with 26 bases between. Looked up from germline, CDR1 is SNHLY and CDR2 is FYNNEI. The CDR3 loop spans 16 amino acids. For the CDR3, the DNA is TGTGCCAGCAGTTCAACGGCCTCACCCGGGAGACGCGGGCAGTTCTTC. As protein: CASSSTASPGRRGQFF. The complete variable domain, with remaining parts taken from reference TRBV2 and TRBJ2-1, reads EPEVTQTPSHQVTQMGQEVILRCVPISNHLYFYWYRQILGQKVEFLVSFYNNEISEKSEIFDDQFSVERPDGSNFTLKIRSTKLEDSAMYFCASSSTASPGRRGQFFGPGTRLTVL.

The chain uses TRBV2 and TRBJ1-2; 10 nucleotides match TRBD1. This CDR3 has 14 residues. V shed 3 bases and J 4 bases; nucleotides not matched to a gene: 2. Germline CDR1 and CDR2: SNHLY and FYNNEI. The CDR3 region is CASSERDRGYGYTF. The CDR3 bases are TGTGCCAGCAGTGAGAGGGACAGGGGCTATGGCTACACCTTC.

This clone was observed a few times. The rearrangement links TRBV9 to TRBJ2-1; 7 bases fit TRBD2. The trim removed 0 bases at V and 5 bases at J, leaving 8 bases unmatched. Per germline, CDR1 SGDLS and CDR2 YYNGEE. This CDR3 has 16 amino acids. The CDR3 spells CASSVGLAVPNNEQFF. The CDR3 DNA follows: TGTGCCAGCAGCGTAGGTCTAGCGGTGCCCAACAATGAGCAGTTCTTC.

CDR3 bases: TGTGCCAGCAGCTCGGGACAGGGGGGTACAGATACGCAGTATTTT. Translated: CASSSGQGGTDTQYF. The chain carries TRBV28 and TRBJ2-3, with TRBD1 identical over 11 bases. The CDR3 spans 15 residues. Germline V CDR1 and CDR2: MDHEN, SYDVKM. J lost 3 bases, V lost 6 bases, and 5 bases had no gene match. The full variable domain, in which reference TRBV28 and TRBJ2-3 provide the parts outside the CDR3, is DVKVTQSSRYLVKRTGEKVFLECVQDMDHENMFWYRQDPGLGLRLIYFSYDVKMKEKGDIPEGYSVSREKKERFSLILESASTNQTSMYLCASSSGQGGTDTQYFGPGTRLTVL.

As for this clone: A read error may produce the germline difference seen at one junction end. The chain has TRBV14 and TRBJ2-2, with D possibly TRBD1 on 7 matching bases. The CDR3 has 16 residues. Germline V gene sequence: CDR1 SGHDN, CDR2 FVKESK. The CDR3 loop reads CASSEDREVLSGELFF. Written as DNA, the CDR3 is TGTGCCAGCAGCGAAGACAGGGAGGTTCTCTCCGGGGAGCTGTTTTTT.

The V gene is TRBV6-1, the J gene TRBJ2-5; TRBD2 matches at 12 bases. The CDR3 contains 16 residues. V was clipped by 4 bases and J by 5 bases; unmatched bases: 8. The germline gives CDR1 MNHNS, CDR2 SASEGT. As DNA, the CDR3 is TGTGCCAGCAGTGGATCCGGGACTAGCGGGTGGGAGACCCAGTACTTC. This translates into CASSGSGTSGWETQYF.

This clone was seen once. The chain joins TRBV29-1 to TRBJ2-5, with a possible D match to TRBD2 (6 bases). This CDR3 spans 16 amino acids. The germline gives CDR1 SQVTM, CDR2 ANQGSEA. Trimming shortened V by 4 bases and J by 6 bases, and 24 bases separated the two germline ends. DNA of the CDR3: TGCAGCGTTGCGGCCTCCTACTACCGGGACTTAAAGACCCAGTACTTC. Translating it yields CSVAASYYRDLKTQYF.

Only one count was recorded for this clone. The chain has TRBV28 and TRBJ2-7, with TRBD2 matching 7 bases. Losses at the gene ends were 5 bases for V and 4 bases for J; bases not matched to a gene: 11. The CDR3 runs to 15 residues. The germline V gene has CDR1 MDHEN and CDR2 SYDVKM. The CDR3 loop is CASSAVAGQRYEQYF. CDR3 DNA: TGTGCCAGCAGTGCCGTAGCGGGCCAAAGGTACGAGCAGTACTTC.

The rearrangement joins TRBV6-1 to TRBJ1-2, with 7 bases matching TRBD1. The CDR3 extends over 14 amino acids. V trimming: 7 bases; J trimming: 6 bases; junction bases outside the gene matches: 11. CDR1 and CDR2 from the germline V gene are MNHNS and SASEGT. The CDR3 DNA reads TGTGCCAGCACTATGACAGGGCCTAGGGATGGCTACACCTTC. Residues: CASTMTGPRDGYTF.

This chain uses TRBV27 with TRBJ2-1, with a possible D match to TRBD2 (6 bases). V lost 1 base to trimming and J lost 9 bases, with 10 bases between them. From germline, CDR1 is MNHEY and CDR2 SMNVEV (reference sequence). The CDR3 runs to 13 residues. CDR3 coding DNA: TGTGCCAGCAGTTTATGGGGGGACGGTGAGCAGTTCTTC. Translation gives CASSLWGDGEQFF.

The chain recombines TRBV5-4 with TRBJ2-3; 10 bases match TRBD2. The CDR3 contains 17 residues. V dropped 2 bases and J dropped 6; count of bases not matched to a gene: 12. Germline assignment: CDR1 SGHNT and CDR2 YYREEE (reference sequence). This CDR3 is CASSFKASGGAHDTQYF. CDR3 bases: TGTGCCAGCAGCTTTAAGGCTAGCGGGGGCGCACACGATACGCAGTATTTT. The whole variable domain, filled in from reference TRBV5-4 and TRBJ2-3, reads ETGVTQSPTHLIKTRGQQVTLRCSSQSGHNTVSWYQQALGQGPQFIFQYYREEENGRGNFPPRFSGLQFPNYSSELNVNALELDDSALYLCASSFKASGGAHDTQYFGPGTRLTVL.

The chain joins TRBV6-1 to TRBJ2-4; D not resolved. Germline V gene lookup returns CDR1 MNHNS and CDR2 SASEGT. Trimming removed 4 bases at V and 7 bases at J, with 14 bases between. CDR3 length equals 14 residues. CDR3 nucleotide sequence: TGTGCCAGCAGTGGGTTTCCCCAGAAGAACATTCAGTACTTC. Protein: CASSGFPQKNIQYF.

This clone has a handful of counts. The chain has TRBV10-1 and TRBJ1-1, with D possibly being TRBD1 (5 bases). This CDR3 region has 13 residues. Germline V gene data show CDR1 as WNHNN and CDR2 as SYGVQD (reference sequence). Trimming stripped 4 bases from V and 1 base from J, with 7 bases between. The CDR3 DNA reads TGCGCCAGCAGTGGCGGGGGGAACACTGAAGCTTTCTTT. Amino acid sequence: CASSGGGNTEAFF.

The chain links TRBV10-3 to TRBJ1-5; 7 nucleotides agree with TRBD1. The CDR3 extends over 14 amino acids. Germline CDR1 and CDR2: ENHRY and SYGVKD. Germline trimming cut 3 bases from V and 3 bases from J; bases unmatched to any gene: 2. The CDR3 loop reads CAISETGDNQPQHF. CDR3 in DNA: TGTGCCATCAGTGAAACAGGGGACAATCAGCCCCAGCATTTT.

This clone was seen more than once but under ten times. The chain is built from TRBV4-1 and TRBJ2-1, with 7 nucleotides matching TRBD2. The V gene end was trimmed by 1 base and the J gene end by 0 bases; junction bases not matched to a gene: 6. The CDR3 runs 17 residues. The germline gives CDR1 MGHRA, CDR2 YSYEKL. CDR3 nucleotides: TGCGCCAGCAGCCAAGGGGGGGGTAGGGTCTCCTACAATGAGCAGTTCTTC. Translation gives CASSQGGGRVSYNEQFF.

CDR3 bases: TGTGCCAGCAGCTTAGGCCAGAATCGATACTACAATGAGCAGTTCTTC. It yields the protein CASSLGQNRYYNEQFF. This chain uses TRBV11-3 with TRBJ2-1; no reliable D call. Trimming shortened V by 1 base and J by 3 bases, and 13 bases separated the two germline ends. Germline CDR1 is SGHNT and CDR2 is YENEEA. The CDR3 spans 16 residues.

The DNA of the CDR3 is TGTGCCAGCTCCCTTTACCGGGGGACAGGGGATGGCTACACCTTC. This translates into CASSLYRGTGDGYTF. The V and J genes are TRBV2 and TRBJ1-2; 10 bases match TRBD1. The CDR3 is made up of 15 amino acids. Trimming cost V 8 bases and J 6 bases; bases outside gene matches: 12. Germline CDR1 is SNHLY and CDR2 is FYNNEI.

The chain is built from TRBV5-5 and TRBJ1-3; possibly TRBD1 for D (6 bases). The germline gives CDR1 SGHKS, CDR2 YYEKEE (reference sequence). This CDR3 contains 18 residues. Trimming removed 4 bases at V and 4 bases at J, with 24 bases between. This chain's CDR3 is CASSTTIGNRASGNTIYF. CDR3 nucleotides: TGTGCCAGCAGCACTACTATCGGAAACAGGGCATCCGGAAACACCATATATTTT.

This chain uses TRBV9 with TRBJ2-2; 7 bases agree with TRBD1. The CDR3 runs 15 residues. With 5 bases clipped from V and 0 bases from J, the junction kept 4 bases outside the gene matches. Germline loops: CDR1 SGDLS, CDR2 YYNGEE. DNA of the CDR3: TGTGCCAGCAGACTAGGGACAGCGAACACCGGGGAGCTGTTTTTT. Protein: CASRLGTANTGELFF. The full variable domain, completed using reference TRBV9 and TRBJ2-2, is DSGVTQTPKHLITATGQRVTLRCSPRSGDLSVYWYQQSLDQGLQFLIQYYNGEERAKGNILERFSAQQFPDLHSELNLSSLELGDSALYFCASRLGTANTGELFFGEGSRLTVL.

The rearrangement joins TRBV7-3 to TRBJ2-1; 10 bases fit TRBD1. V was pared by 3 bases and J by 8 bases, with 4 bases of the junction left unmatched. This CDR3 spans 14 amino acids. The V gene's germline CDR1 is SGHTA and CDR2 FQGTGA. Here the CDR3 DNA reads TGTGCCAGCAGCTTCGGGACAGGGGTCGATGAGCAGTTCTTC. Its protein product is CASSFGTGVDEQFF.

This chain links TRBV29-1 with TRBJ2-5, with D perhaps matching TRBD2 (5 bases). The germline V and J ends were trimmed by 1 base and 2 bases, with 14 bases remaining between them. CDR1 is SQVTM, CDR2 ANQGSEA, per germline. This CDR3 comprises 15 residues. DNA for the CDR3: TGCAGCGTTGAAGGGCCAGGAGGTGTTCAAGAGACCCAGTACTTC. This gives the protein CSVEGPGGVQETQYF.

The chain recombines TRBV7-9 with TRBJ2-7, with D tentatively TRBD2 (5 bases). This CDR3 has 12 amino acids. Looked up from germline, CDR1 is SEHNR and CDR2 is FQNEAQ (reference sequence). Trimming pared 5 bases from V and 3 bases from J, leaving 8 bases between. The CDR3 sequence is CASSHRDYEQYF. The CDR3 DNA follows: TGTGCCAGCAGCCACCGGGACTACGAGCAGTACTTC.

The V and J genes are TRBV5-8 and TRBJ2-2; D ambiguous. The CDR3 covers 13 residues. The germline CDR1 and CDR2 sequences are SGHTS and YDEGEE. The germline V and J ends were trimmed by 9 bases and 5 bases, with 14 bases remaining between them. CDR3 sequence (DNA): TGTGCCACCCAGGCCTATAGAACCGGGGAGCTGTTTTTT. Amino acid sequence: CATQAYRTGELFF.

This rearrangement joins TRBV6-1 to TRBJ2-7; D is unclear. The CDR3 covers 12 residues. The germline V gene has CDR1 MNHNS and CDR2 SASEGT. Deletions cut 4 bases from V and 2 bases from J, with 6 bases between. DNA for the CDR3: TGTGCCAGCAGTGGTCTAACCTACGAGCAGTACTTC. Translating gives CASSGLTYEQYF.

The chain is built from TRBV2 and TRBJ2-3; 10 nucleotides align to TRBD2. The CDR3 sequence is 15 residues long. V shed 6 bases and J 1 base; nucleotides not matched to a gene: 4. The V gene's germline CDR1 is SNHLY and CDR2 FYNNEI. The CDR3 sequence is CASRIGTSGTDTQYF. The CDR3 coding sequence is TGTGCCAGCAGGATCGGGACTAGCGGCACAGATACGCAGTATTTT.

V usage is TRBV5-1 and J usage is TRBJ2-5; possibly TRBD1 for D (7 bases). The CDR3 is 18 amino acids. The germline V gene has CDR1 SGHRS and CDR2 YFSETQ. With 2 bases removed from V and 2 bases from J, the gap between germline ends came to 22 bases. The CDR3 sequence: CASSFTLLPAGGQETQYF. The CDR3 DNA reads TGCGCCAGCAGCTTTACGCTGCTCCCGGCAGGGGGGCAAGAGACCCAGTACTTC. Using reference TRBV5-1 and TRBJ2-5 for the parts outside the CDR3, the full variable domain is KAGVTQTPRYLIKTRGQQVTLSCSPISGHRSVSWYQQTPGQGLQFLFEYFSETQRNKGNFPGRFSGRQFSNSRSEMNVSTLELGDSALYLCASSFTLLPAGGQETQYFGPGTRLLVL.

This chain joins TRBV5-1 and TRBJ2-5, with a weak D call TRBD2 (5 bases). This CDR3 is 13 amino acids long. The V gene's germline CDR1 is SGHRS and CDR2 YFSETQ. The germline V and J ends were trimmed by 2 bases and 5 bases, with 10 bases remaining between them. The CDR3 nucleotides are TGCGCCAGCAGCTTCCGATCGGGGGAGACCCAGTACTTC. This sequence encodes CASSFRSGETQYF.

The gene calls are TRBV10-3 and TRBJ2-6, with D possibly TRBD2 on 6 matching bases. The V gene's germline CDR1 is ENHRY and CDR2 SYGVKD. The length of the CDR3 is 17 residues. Trimming cost V 7 bases and J 0 bases, with 16 bases left between them. The CDR3 here is CAIMGGPILSGANVLTF. CDR3 in DNA: TGTGCCATCATGGGGGGACCGATACTCTCTGGGGCCAACGTCCTGACTTTC.